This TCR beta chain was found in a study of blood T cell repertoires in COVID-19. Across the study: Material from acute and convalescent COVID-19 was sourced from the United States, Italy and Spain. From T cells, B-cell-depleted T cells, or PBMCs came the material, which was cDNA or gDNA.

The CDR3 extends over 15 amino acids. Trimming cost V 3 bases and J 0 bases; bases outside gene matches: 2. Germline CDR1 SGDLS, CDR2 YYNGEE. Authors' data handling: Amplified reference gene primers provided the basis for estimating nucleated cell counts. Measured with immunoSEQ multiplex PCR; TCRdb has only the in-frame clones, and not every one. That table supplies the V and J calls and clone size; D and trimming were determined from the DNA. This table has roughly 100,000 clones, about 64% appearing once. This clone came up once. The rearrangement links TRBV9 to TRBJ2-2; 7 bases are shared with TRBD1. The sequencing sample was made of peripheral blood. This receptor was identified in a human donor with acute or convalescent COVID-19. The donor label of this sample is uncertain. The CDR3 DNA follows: TGTGCCAGCAGCGCGCAGGGGGCGAACACCGGGGAGCTGTTTTTT. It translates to CASSAQGANTGELFF.